This TCR beta chain was identified in a study of T cell responses to AZD1222 COVID-19 vaccine. Germline CDR1 and CDR2: SGHKS and YYEKEE (reference sequence). V was clipped by 4 bases and J by 4 bases, with 11 bases between them. There are 13 residues in the CDR3. The study's findings and limits: Most donors were white British and more were female, and clonal diversity was possibly underestimated. The breadth and depth of Spike-specific TCRs increased once two AZD1222 doses had been given.

Sequenced by immunoSEQ multiplex PCR; TCRdb stores in-frame clones only, minus some. Of over 150,000 clones detected, approximately 92% appear once; the ten largest clones hold 1%. Points on this clone: Antigen specificity is unknown.

The gene calls are TRBV5-5 and TRBJ1-1; D is unclear. This clonotype was obtained from an adult who received the MenACWY meningococcal vaccine as a control. The sequences come from peripheral blood, collected 28 days after the second dose of the MenACWY control vaccine. The CDR3 nucleotides are TGTGCCAGCAGCCCCTGGCGAGGCACTGAAGCTTTCTTT. It translates to CASSPWRGTEAFF.